These 12 T cell receptor beta chains were sequenced from one sample in a study of radiotherapy plus CTLA-4 blockade in lung cancer. Method: immunoSEQ multiplex PCR; TCRdb's copy keeps in-frame clones and lacks some. The sample records tens of thousands of clones, around nine tenths being singletons. Here the sequenced sample was peripheral blood, taken from a patient treated with radiotherapy plus ipilimumab. These receptors all come from a human donor with non-small cell lung cancer that progressed on radiotherapy plus ipilimumab.

V is TRBV7-9 and J is TRBJ1-2, with D perhaps TRBD1 (5 bases). Trimming shortened V by 5 bases and J by 4 bases, and 17 bases separated the two germline ends. CDR3 length equals 15 residues. Germline assignment: CDR1 SEHNR and CDR2 FQNEAQ (reference sequence). CDR3 loop: CASSLEERGSYGYTF. CDR3 nucleotides: TGTGCCAGCAGCCTCGAGGAACGGGGCAGCTATGGCTACACCTTC.

The V gene is TRBV9, the J gene TRBJ2-1, with D unclear. This CDR3 is built from 14 residues. Trimming stripped 1 base from V and 0 bases from J, with 5 bases between. Per the germline V gene, CDR1 is SGDLS and CDR2 is YYNGEE. The CDR3: CASSVRSSYNEQFF. The CDR3 DNA sequence: TGTGCCAGCAGCGTACGGAGCTCCTACAATGAGCAGTTCTTC.

The V call is TRBV5-6, the J call TRBJ2-5; D gene ambiguous. Germline lookup yields CDR1 SGHDT and CDR2 YYEEEE. This CDR3 spans 16 amino acids. Trimming stripped 0 bases from V and 4 bases from J, with 16 bases between. DNA of the CDR3: TGTGCCAGCAGCTTGGCCGACGATTGGTGGCCAGAGACCCAGTACTTC. Amino acid sequence: CASSLADDWWPETQYF.

The chain joins TRBV6-1 to TRBJ1-4; 9 positions match TRBD1. Germline loops: CDR1 MNHNS, CDR2 SASEGT. This CDR3 is 14 amino acids long. With V trimmed by 6 bases and J by 7 bases, 6 bases remained unmatched. CDR3 in DNA: TGTGCCAGCAGGGAGGGACAGGGTGTTGAAAAACTGTTTTTT. This sequence encodes CASREGQGVEKLFF.

This clone was picked up a small number of times. This CDR3 reads CATKHGVRETQYF. The DNA of the CDR3 is TGTGCCACCAAACACGGGGTGAGAGAGACCCAGTACTTC. V and J are TRBV7-9 and TRBJ2-5; perhaps TRBD2 as D (5 bases). V was shortened by 10 bases and J by 4 bases, with 16 bases between the two germline ends. This CDR3 spans 13 amino acids. CDR1 SEHNR and CDR2 FQNEAQ come from the germline V gene (reference sequence).

The chain employs TRBV10-3 and TRBJ2-7; D perhaps matches TRBD1 (5 bases). V gave up 0 bases and J gave up 6 bases, with 6 bases separating them. Germline V gives CDR1 ENHRY, CDR2 SYGVKD. The CDR3 runs to 12 residues. This chain's CDR3 is CAISESGAEQYF. In DNA, the CDR3 is TGTGCCATCAGTGAGTCTGGGGCCGAGCAGTACTTC.

The rearrangement joins TRBV10-3 to TRBJ2-1; TRBD2 is a possible D gene (5 bases). V was clipped by 6 bases and J by 6 bases, with 12 bases between them. This CDR3 is 13 amino acids long. Germline loops: CDR1 ENHRY, CDR2 SYGVKD. CDR3 loop: CAISTPGVNEQFF. The CDR3 nucleotides read TGTGCCATCAGCACCCCCGGGGTCAATGAGCAGTTCTTC.

In this sample, this clone turned up a few times. The chain has TRBV14 and TRBJ2-7, with 12 bases lining up with TRBD2. The V and J ends lost 2 bases and 4 bases, in that order; junction bases with no gene match: 6. CDR1 is SGHDN, CDR2 FVKESK, per germline. This CDR3 comprises 16 residues. CDR3 sequence reads: CASSQPGLAGRYEQYF. In DNA form, the CDR3 reads TGTGCCAGCAGCCAACCCGGACTAGCGGGAAGGTACGAGCAGTACTTC.

The chain links TRBV27 to TRBJ2-5; D not certain. The germline V gene encodes CDR1 MNHEY and CDR2 SMNVEV (reference sequence). The length of the CDR3 is 13 residues. Trimming cost V 2 bases and J 7 bases, with 11 bases left between them. The CDR3 sequence: CASSLDGIGTQYF. The CDR3 DNA reads TGTGCCAGCAGTTTAGATGGGATTGGGACCCAGTACTTC.

V gene TRBV5-1 combines with J gene TRBJ1-1; perhaps TRBD1 as D (5 bases). The CDR3 spans 13 residues. Germline assignment: CDR1 SGHRS and CDR2 YFSETQ. Trimming pared 3 bases from V and 1 base from J, leaving 7 bases between. CDR3 region: CASSSGQNTEAFF. CDR3 sequence (DNA): TGCGCCAGCAGCTCCGGACAGAACACTGAAGCTTTCTTT.

The rearrangement joins TRBV7-2 to TRBJ1-1, with TRBD1 matching over 9 bases. This CDR3 contains 15 residues. Germline V gives CDR1 SGHTA, CDR2 FQGNSA. Trimming took 1 base from V and 5 from J; bases not matched to a gene: 5. The CDR3 nucleotides read TGTGCCAGCAGCTTAGGGGGGACAGGGCGGACTGAAGCTTTCTTT. Protein sequence: CASSLGGTGRTEAFF.

This chain links TRBV5-4 with TRBJ2-7, with 9 bases fitting TRBD1. The CDR3 has 14 amino acids. With V trimmed by 3 bases and J by 2 bases, 3 bases remained unmatched. Germline V lookup: CDR1 SGHNT, CDR2 YYREEE (reference sequence). This CDR3 reads CASSSGTGTYEQYF. CDR3 sequence (DNA): TGTGCCAGCAGCTCCGGGACAGGGACCTACGAGCAGTACTTC.